The 8 T cell receptor beta chains listed next were all sequenced from one sample in a study of blood T cell repertoires in COVID-19. Only in-frame clones appear in the TCRdb table, and some are missing; sequencing was by immunoSEQ multiplex PCR. The sample has 66,000 or so clones, roughly 75% seen once. Sequenced material: peripheral blood. These receptors were taken from a human donor in a cohort sampled during active COVID-19.

The rearrangement joins TRBV25-1 to TRBJ1-5; 8 positions match TRBD1. The germline V gene encodes CDR1 MGHDK and CDR2 SYGVNS. CDR3 size: 15 residues. With V trimmed by 2 bases and J by 5 bases, 5 bases remained unmatched. This CDR3 reads CASSETGRGHQPQHF. CDR3 nucleotide sequence: TGTGCCAGCAGTGAAACGGGCAGGGGGCATCAGCCCCAGCATTTT.

The gene calls are TRBV28 and TRBJ2-1, with TRBD2 matching over 8 bases. Trimming at V came to 7 bases and at J to 6 bases, leaving 8 bases not matched to a gene. Germline CDR1 and CDR2: MDHEN and SYDVKM. CDR3 length equals 14 residues. Here the CDR3 DNA reads TGTGCCAGCACCCTCGGGACTAGTGGCAATGAGCAGTTCTTC. This encodes CASTLGTSGNEQFF.

The chain joins TRBV5-4 to TRBJ1-3, with 9 bases fitting TRBD1. With 4 bases clipped from V and 4 bases from J, the junction kept 9 bases outside the gene matches. CDR3 size: 16 residues. The germline CDR1 and CDR2 sequences are SGHNT and YYREEE (reference sequence). The CDR3 nucleotides read TGTGCCAGCAGCACCGGACAGGGGAGTGCAGGAAACACCATATATTTT. Its protein product is CASSTGQGSAGNTIYF.

Concerning this clone: Its ends do not fully match the called genes, so a read error is possible. The chain employs TRBV5-1 and TRBJ2-7; TRBD1 matches 10 bases. The CDR3 length is 16 residues. Looked up from germline, CDR1 is SGHRS and CDR2 is YFSETQ. The CDR3 coding sequence is TGCGCCAGCAGGTTGGGCCGGGACAGGGGTTCTTACGAGCAGTACTTC. This sequence encodes CASRLGRDRGSYEQYF.

The chain recombines TRBV28 with TRBJ1-4; 7 bases fit TRBD1. The germline gives CDR1 MDHEN, CDR2 SYDVKM. The CDR3 loop spans 15 amino acids. J lost 4 bases, V lost 5 bases, and 7 bases had no gene match. CDR3 nucleotide sequence: TGTGCCAGCAGTGGGGACCGGGACAGTAATGAAAAACTGTTTTTT. This translates into CASSGDRDSNEKLFF.

This sequence joins TRBV5-6 and TRBJ2-7; 8 bases fit TRBD1. This CDR3 has 11 amino acids. V was clipped by 1 base and J by 12 bases; unmatched bases: 3. CDR1 SGHDT and CDR2 YYEEEE come from the germline V gene. For the CDR3, the DNA is TGTGCCAGCAGCTTGAGGACAGGGTTGTACTTC. As protein: CASSLRTGLYF.

The sample holds a few counts of this clone. In the same sample, other DNA sequences code for this CDR3. The V and J genes are TRBV9 and TRBJ2-1; TRBD2 matches at 9 bases. The CDR3 covers 16 residues. The V gene's germline CDR1 is SGDLS and CDR2 YYNGEE. V dropped 0 bases and J dropped 4; count of bases not matched to a gene: 5. CDR3 DNA sequence: TGTGCCAGCAGCGTAGAAGGGCTAGCGGGGTACAATGAGCAGTTCTTC. Translating gives CASSVEGLAGYNEQFF.

The J gene is TRBJ2-5, the V gene TRBV5-1; TRBD1 aligns across 7 bases. J gave up 4 bases and V 1 base, and 7 bases lay outside the gene matches. The length of the CDR3 is 15 residues. Germline V gene data show CDR1 as SGHRS and CDR2 as YFSETQ. The CDR3 sequence: CASSLLGTEVETQYF. In DNA form, the CDR3 reads TGCGCCAGCAGCTTGCTAGGGACAGAAGTAGAGACCCAGTACTTC.